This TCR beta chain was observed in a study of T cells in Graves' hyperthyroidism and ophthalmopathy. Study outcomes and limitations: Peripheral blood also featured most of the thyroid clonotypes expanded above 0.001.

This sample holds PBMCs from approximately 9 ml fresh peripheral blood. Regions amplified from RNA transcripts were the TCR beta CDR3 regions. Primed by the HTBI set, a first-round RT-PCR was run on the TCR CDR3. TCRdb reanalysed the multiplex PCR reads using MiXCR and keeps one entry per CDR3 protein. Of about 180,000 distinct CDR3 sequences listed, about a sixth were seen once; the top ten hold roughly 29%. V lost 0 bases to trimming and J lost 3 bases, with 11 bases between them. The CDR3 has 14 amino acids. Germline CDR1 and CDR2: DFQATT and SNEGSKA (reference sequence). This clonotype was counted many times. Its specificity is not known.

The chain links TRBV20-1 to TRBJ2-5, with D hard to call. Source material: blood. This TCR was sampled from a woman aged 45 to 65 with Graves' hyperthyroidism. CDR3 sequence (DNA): TGCAGTGCTAGAGACTGGCTAGTTGAAGAGACCCAGTACTTC. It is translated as CSARDWLVEETQYF.